This record looks at one T cell receptor (beta chain) sequence and its context. Using immunoSEQ multiplex PCR, the repertoire was profiled, and TCRdb retains in-frame clones only, with some absent. The sample consists of fewer than 500,000 clones, over 75% of them appearing once. These data belong to a study of blood T cell repertoires in COVID-19. Trimming cost V 2 bases and J 7 bases, with 20 bases left between them. The CDR3 sequence is 16 residues long. CDR1 and CDR2 from the germline V gene are ENHRY and SYGVKD. Sequenced input: PBMCs or T cells enriched from blood (not recorded which). This receptor was taken from a woman between 25 and 40 years old with acute COVID-19. This chain joins TRBV10-3 and TRBJ1-1, with a tentative D call TRBD1 (6 bases). CDR3 sequence reads: CAISEPGHTNEGEAFF. The CDR3 DNA follows: TGTGCCATCAGTGAGCCGGGACATACCAATGAGGGTGAAGCTTTCTTT.